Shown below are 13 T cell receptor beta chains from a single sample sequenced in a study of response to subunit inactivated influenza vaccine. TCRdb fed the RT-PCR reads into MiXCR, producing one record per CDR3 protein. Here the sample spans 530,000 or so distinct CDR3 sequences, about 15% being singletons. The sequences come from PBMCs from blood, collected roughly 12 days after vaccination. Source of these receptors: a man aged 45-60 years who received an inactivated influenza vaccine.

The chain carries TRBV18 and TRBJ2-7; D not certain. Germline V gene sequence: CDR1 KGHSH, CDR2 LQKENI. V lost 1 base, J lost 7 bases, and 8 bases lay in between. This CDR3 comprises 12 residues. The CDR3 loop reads CASSPREGEQYF. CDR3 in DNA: TGTGCCAGCTCACCACGGGAAGGGGAGCAGTACTTC.

The CDR3 spells CASSLEFHEQFF. The CDR3 DNA sequence: TGTGCCAGCAGTTTAGAATTCCATGAGCAGTTCTTC. The chain joins TRBV12-3 or TRBV12-4 to TRBJ2-1; no firm D call. This CDR3 is built from 12 residues. V lost 1 base, J lost 8 bases, and 6 bases lay in between.

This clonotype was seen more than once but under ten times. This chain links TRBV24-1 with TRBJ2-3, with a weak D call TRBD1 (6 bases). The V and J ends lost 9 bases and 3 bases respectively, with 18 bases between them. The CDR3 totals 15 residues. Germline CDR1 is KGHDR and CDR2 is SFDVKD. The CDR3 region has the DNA TGTGCCACCCGTTCGAGGACAGATAAGACAGATACGCAGTATTTT. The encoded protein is CATRSRTDKTDTQYF.

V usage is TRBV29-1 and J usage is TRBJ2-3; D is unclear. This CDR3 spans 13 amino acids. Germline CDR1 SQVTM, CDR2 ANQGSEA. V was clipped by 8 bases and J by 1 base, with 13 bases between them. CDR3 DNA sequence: TGCAGCTCCCGGAGAGATGGCACAGATACGCAGTATTTT. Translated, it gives CSSRRDGTDTQYF.

The CDR3 loop is CASRAIERRELFF. CDR3 coding DNA: TGTGCCAGCAGGGCGATCGAGAGGCGGGAGCTGTTTTTT. The genes are TRBV6-1 and TRBJ2-2, with D uncertain. V lost 6 bases and J lost 9, with 14 bases in between. This CDR3 spans 13 amino acids. Per the germline V gene, CDR1 is MNHNS and CDR2 is SASEGT.

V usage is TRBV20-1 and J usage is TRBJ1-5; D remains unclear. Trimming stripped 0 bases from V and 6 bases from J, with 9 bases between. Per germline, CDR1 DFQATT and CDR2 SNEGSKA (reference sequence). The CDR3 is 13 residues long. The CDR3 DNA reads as TGCAGTGCTAGAGAGGGCGTGGGTCAGCCCCAGCATTTT. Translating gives CSAREGVGQPQHF.

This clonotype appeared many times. CDR3 sequence (DNA): TGTGCCAGCAGCGAGGGACCCGGCAGGACCCAGTACTTC. This sequence encodes CASSEGPGRTQYF. The chain links TRBV7-2 to TRBJ2-5, with D tentatively TRBD1 or TRBD2 (5 bases each). V shed 5 bases and J shed 7 bases, with 14 bases lying between them. The CDR3 has 13 amino acids. Germline assignment: CDR1 SGHTA and CDR2 FQGNSA.

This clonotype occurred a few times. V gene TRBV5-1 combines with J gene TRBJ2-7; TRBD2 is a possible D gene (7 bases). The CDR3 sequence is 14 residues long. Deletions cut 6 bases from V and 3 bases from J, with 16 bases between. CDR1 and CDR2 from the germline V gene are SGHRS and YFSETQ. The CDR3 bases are TGCGCCAGCACCGTGGGGGGGCCCCGCTACGAGCAGTACTTC. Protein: CASTVGGPRYEQYF.

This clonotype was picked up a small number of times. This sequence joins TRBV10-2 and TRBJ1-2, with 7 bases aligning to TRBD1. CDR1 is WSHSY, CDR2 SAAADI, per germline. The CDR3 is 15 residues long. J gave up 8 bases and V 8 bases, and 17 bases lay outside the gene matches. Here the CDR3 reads CASGKGTAPRDGYTF. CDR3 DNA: TGCGCCAGCGGTAAAGGGACAGCACCCAGGGACGGCTACACCTTC.

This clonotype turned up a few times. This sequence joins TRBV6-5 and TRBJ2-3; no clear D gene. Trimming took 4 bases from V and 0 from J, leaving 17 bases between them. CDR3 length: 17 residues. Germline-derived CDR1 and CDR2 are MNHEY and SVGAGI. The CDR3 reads CASSSFLIPQSTDTQYF. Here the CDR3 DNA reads TGTGCCAGCAGTTCCTTTTTGATCCCCCAAAGCACAGATACGCAGTATTTT.

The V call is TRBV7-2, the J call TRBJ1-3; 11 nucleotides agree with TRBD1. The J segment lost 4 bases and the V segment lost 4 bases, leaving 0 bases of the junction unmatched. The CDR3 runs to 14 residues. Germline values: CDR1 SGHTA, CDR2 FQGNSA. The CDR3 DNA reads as TGTGCCAGCAGCTGGACAGGGGGCGGAAACACCATATATTTT. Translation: CASSWTGGGNTIYF. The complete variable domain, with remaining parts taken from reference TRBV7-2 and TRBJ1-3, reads GAGVSQSPSNKVTEKGKDVELRCDPISGHTALYWYRQSLGQGLEFLIYFQGNSAPDKSGLPSDRFSAERTGGSVSTLTIQRTQQEDSAVYLCASSWTGGGNTIYFGEGSWLTVV.

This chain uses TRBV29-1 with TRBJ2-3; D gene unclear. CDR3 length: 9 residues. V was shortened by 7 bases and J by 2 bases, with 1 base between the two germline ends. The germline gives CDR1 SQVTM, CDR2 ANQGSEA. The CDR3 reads CSDTDTQYF. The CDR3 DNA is TGCAGCGACACAGATACGCAGTATTTT.

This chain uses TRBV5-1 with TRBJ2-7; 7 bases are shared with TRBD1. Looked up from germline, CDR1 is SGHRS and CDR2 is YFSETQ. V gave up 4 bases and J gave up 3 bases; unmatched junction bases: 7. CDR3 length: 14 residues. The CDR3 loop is CASSTNRGNYEQYF. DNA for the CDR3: TGCGCCAGCAGCACCAACAGGGGAAACTACGAGCAGTACTTC.